The 9 T cell receptor beta chains reported below all come from one sample, sequenced in a study of naive and memory T cell subsets. Both TRBC1 and TRBC2 were covered by a beta constant-region primer of two equimolar oligonucleotides. TCRdb called the UMI-ligation and nested PCR reads again in MiXCR, with one record for every CDR3 protein. This repertoire shows about 90,000 distinct CDR3 sequences, 5.5% to 8.5% found once; its top ten account for 1.6%. The sequenced sample was central memory CD4+ T cells from blood. These receptors were obtained from a human donor in good health.

The V gene is TRBV5-1, the J gene TRBJ2-3; D is undetermined. V was shortened by 4 bases and J by 6 bases, with 18 bases between the two germline ends. Germline V gene data show CDR1 as SGHRS and CDR2 as YFSETQ. The CDR3 sequence is 15 residues long. The CDR3 protein is CASSPQTGRKDTQYF. The CDR3 nucleotides read TGCGCCAGCAGCCCTCAGACGGGTCGCAAGGATACGCAGTATTTT.

This clonotype came up a few times. The CDR3 DNA follows: TGCAGTGCTCCGACTAGCGGGAGGGCCAATGAGCAGTTCTTC. As protein: CSAPTSGRANEQFF. This sequence joins TRBV20-1 and TRBJ2-1; 14 positions agree with TRBD2. This CDR3 contains 14 residues. Germline V gene data show CDR1 as DFQATT and CDR2 as SNEGSKA (reference sequence). V was clipped by 5 bases and J by 6 bases; unmatched bases: 3.

This clonotype has a count of ten or more. The rearrangement joins TRBV5-5 to TRBJ1-2; D ambiguous. V gave up 0 bases and J gave up 3 bases, with 6 bases separating them. Germline V lookup: CDR1 SGHKS, CDR2 YYEKEE (reference sequence). The CDR3 length is 13 residues. The CDR3 DNA reads as TGTGCCAGCAGCTTGGGGGTAGACTATGGCTACACCTTC. It codes for CASSLGVDYGYTF.

At least ten counts were recorded for this clonotype. V gene TRBV18 combines with J gene TRBJ1-5; D is uncertain. V was pared by 0 bases and J by 2 bases, with 8 bases between. CDR1 and CDR2 from the germline V gene are KGHSH and LQKENI. The CDR3 is 15 residues long. CDR3: CASSPPLGGNQPQHF. CDR3 bases: TGTGCCAGCTCACCACCATTAGGCGGCAATCAGCCCCAGCATTTT. Together with reference TRBV18 and TRBJ1-5, the CDR3 gives the full variable domain: NAGVMQNPRHLVRRRGQEARLRCSPMKGHSHVYWYRQLPEEGLKFMVYLQKENIIDESGMPKERFSAEFPKEGPSILRIQQVVRGDSAAYFCASSPPLGGNQPQHFGDGTRLSIL.

The table lists this clonotype with many counts. V and J are TRBV7-2 and TRBJ2-1; TRBD2 agrees at 8 bases. Germline lookup yields CDR1 SGHTA and CDR2 FQGNSA. The CDR3 sequence is 14 residues long. V shed 5 bases, J shed 6 bases, and the junction held 6 bases outside the gene matches. CDR3 protein: CASSDIAGINEQFF. The DNA for the CDR3 is TGTGCCAGCAGCGATATAGCGGGAATCAATGAGCAGTTCTTC.

This clonotype was detected ten times or more. The V gene is TRBV30, the J gene TRBJ1-2; 7 nucleotides align to TRBD1. J was trimmed by 4 bases and V by 5 bases; bases with no gene match: 13. The germline V gene has CDR1 GTSNPN and CDR2 SVGIG (reference sequence). CDR3 length equals 15 residues. CDR3 region: CAWAPDRAIFYGYTF. CDR3 DNA sequence: TGTGCCTGGGCCCCAGACAGGGCGATATTCTATGGCTACACCTTC.

This clonotype was observed a few times. The rearrangement joins TRBV7-2 to TRBJ2-5; 7 positions agree with TRBD1. The CDR3 length is 15 residues. Germline lookup yields CDR1 SGHTA and CDR2 FQGNSA. V gave up 3 bases and J gave up 0 bases; unmatched junction bases: 4. Written as DNA, the CDR3 is TGTGCCAGCAGCTTGGGACAGACAAACCAAGAGACCCAGTACTTC. This translates into CASSLGQTNQETQYF.

This clonotype was detected ten times or more. This rearrangement joins TRBV29-1 to TRBJ1-1; 8 bases map to TRBD1. The trim removed 3 bases at V and 0 bases at J, leaving 3 bases unmatched. CDR1 is SQVTM, CDR2 ANQGSEA, per germline. CDR3 length: 14 residues. CDR3 DNA sequence: TGCAGCGTTGACCTGACAGGGGTGAACACTGAAGCTTTCTTT. This encodes CSVDLTGVNTEAFF. Full variable domain (rest looked up from reference TRBV29-1 and TRBJ1-1): SAVISQKPSRDICQRGTSLTIQCQVDSQVTMMFWYRQQPGQSLTLIATANQGSEATYESGFVIDKFPISRPNLTFSTLTVSNMSPEDSSIYLCSVDLTGVNTEAFFGQGTRLTVV.

This clonotype occurred many times. This chain joins TRBV4-2 and TRBJ1-1; D is uncertain. V lost 1 base and J 2 bases, leaving 11 bases between the germline ends. The CDR3 totals 15 residues. From germline, CDR1 is LGHNA and CDR2 YNFKEQ. The CDR3 sequence is CASSQGADRNTEAFF. CDR3 bases: TGTGCCAGCAGCCAAGGCGCAGATCGAAACACTGAAGCTTTCTTT.